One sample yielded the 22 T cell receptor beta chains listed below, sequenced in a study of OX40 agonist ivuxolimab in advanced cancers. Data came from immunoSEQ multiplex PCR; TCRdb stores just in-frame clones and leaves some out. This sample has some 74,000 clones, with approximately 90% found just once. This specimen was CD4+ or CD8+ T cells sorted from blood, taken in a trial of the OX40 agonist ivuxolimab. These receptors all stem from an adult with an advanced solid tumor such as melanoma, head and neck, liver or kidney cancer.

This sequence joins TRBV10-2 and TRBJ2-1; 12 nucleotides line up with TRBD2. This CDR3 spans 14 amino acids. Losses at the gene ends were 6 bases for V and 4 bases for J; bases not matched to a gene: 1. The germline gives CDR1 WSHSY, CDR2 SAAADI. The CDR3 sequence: CASSGTSGYNEQFF. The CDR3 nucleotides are TGCGCCAGCAGCGGGACTAGCGGGTACAATGAGCAGTTCTTC.

CDR3 bases: TGTGCCAGCAGCTTAGTCCCCCAGGGTGGGGCCAACGTCCTGACTTTC. Amino acids: CASSLVPQGGANVLTF. The chain employs TRBV7-2 and TRBJ2-6; D is possibly TRBD1 (5 bases). Germline lookup yields CDR1 SGHTA and CDR2 FQGNSA. V was cut by 1 base and J by 3 bases, with 10 bases left in between. The CDR3 is 16 amino acids.

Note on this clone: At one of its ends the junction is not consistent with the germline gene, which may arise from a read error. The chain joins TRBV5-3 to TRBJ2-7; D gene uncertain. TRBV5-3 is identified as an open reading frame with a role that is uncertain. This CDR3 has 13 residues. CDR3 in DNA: TGTGCCAGCAGCTTAATCCCTGGACCCGAGCAGTACTTC. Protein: CASSLIPGPEQYF.

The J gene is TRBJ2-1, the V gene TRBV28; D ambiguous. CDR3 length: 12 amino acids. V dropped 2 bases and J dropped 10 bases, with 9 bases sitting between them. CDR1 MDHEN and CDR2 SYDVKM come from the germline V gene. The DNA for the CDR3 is TGTGCCAGCAGTTTAAACTTGCCAGAGCAGTTCTTC. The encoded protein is CASSLNLPEQFF.

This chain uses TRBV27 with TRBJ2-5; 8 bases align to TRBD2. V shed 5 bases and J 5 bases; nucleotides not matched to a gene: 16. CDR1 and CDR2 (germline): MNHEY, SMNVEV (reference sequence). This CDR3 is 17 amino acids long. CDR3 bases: TGTGCCAGCAGTCCCCTCGCCAGCGGGGGCTCCATGGAGACCCAGTACTTC. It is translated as CASSPLASGGSMETQYF.

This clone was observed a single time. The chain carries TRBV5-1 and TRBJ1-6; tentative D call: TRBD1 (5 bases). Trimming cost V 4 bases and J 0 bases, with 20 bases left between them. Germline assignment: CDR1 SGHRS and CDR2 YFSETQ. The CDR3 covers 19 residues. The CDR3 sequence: CASSPRIISGSSYNSPLHF. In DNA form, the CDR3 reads TGCGCCAGCAGCCCGCGAATCATCTCAGGGAGCTCCTATAATTCACCCCTCCACTTT.

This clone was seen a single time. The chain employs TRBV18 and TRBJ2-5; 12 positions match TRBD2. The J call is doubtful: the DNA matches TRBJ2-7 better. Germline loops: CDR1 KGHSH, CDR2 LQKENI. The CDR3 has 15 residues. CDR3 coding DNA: TGTGCCAGCTCACCGACTAGCGGGAGCTCCTACGAGCAGTACTTC. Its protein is CASSPTSGSSYEQYF.

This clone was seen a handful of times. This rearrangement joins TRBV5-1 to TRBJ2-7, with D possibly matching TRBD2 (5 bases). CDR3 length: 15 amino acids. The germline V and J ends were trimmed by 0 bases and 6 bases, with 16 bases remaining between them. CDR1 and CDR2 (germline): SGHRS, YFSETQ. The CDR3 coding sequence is TGCGCCAGCAGCTTGGCCCTACGGGGATCGGCCGAGCAGTACTTC. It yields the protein CASSLALRGSAEQYF. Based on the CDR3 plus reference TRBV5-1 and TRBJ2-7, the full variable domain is KAGVTQTPRYLIKTRGQQVTLSCSPISGHRSVSWYQQTPGQGLQFLFEYFSETQRNKGNFPGRFSGRQFSNSRSEMNVSTLELGDSALYLCASSLALRGSAEQYFGPGTRLTVT.

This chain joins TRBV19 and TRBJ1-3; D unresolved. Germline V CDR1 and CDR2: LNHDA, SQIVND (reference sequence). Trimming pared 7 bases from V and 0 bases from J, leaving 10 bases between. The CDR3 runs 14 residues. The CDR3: CASIQDFSGNTIYF. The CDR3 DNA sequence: TGTGCCAGTATCCAGGACTTCTCTGGAAACACCATATATTTT.

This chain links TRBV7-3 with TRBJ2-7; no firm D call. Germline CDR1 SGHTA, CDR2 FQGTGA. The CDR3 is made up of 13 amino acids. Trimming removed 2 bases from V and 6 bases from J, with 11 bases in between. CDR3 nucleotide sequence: TGTGCCAGCAGCTTATTGGCGAACGGCGAGCAGTACTTC. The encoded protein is CASSLLANGEQYF.

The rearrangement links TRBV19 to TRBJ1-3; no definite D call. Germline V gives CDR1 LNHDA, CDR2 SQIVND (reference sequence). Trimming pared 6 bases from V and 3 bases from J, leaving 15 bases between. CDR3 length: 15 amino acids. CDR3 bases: TGTGCCAGTAGCGATGGGCACAGACTTGGAAACACCATATATTTT. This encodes CASSDGHRLGNTIYF.

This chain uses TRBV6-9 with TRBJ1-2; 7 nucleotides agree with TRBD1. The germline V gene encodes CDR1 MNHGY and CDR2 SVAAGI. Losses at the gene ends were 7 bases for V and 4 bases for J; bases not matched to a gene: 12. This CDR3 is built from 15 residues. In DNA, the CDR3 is TGTGCCAGCATCTTGGGGCAGGGGGTGTGCTATGGCTACACCTTC. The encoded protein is CASILGQGVCYGYTF.

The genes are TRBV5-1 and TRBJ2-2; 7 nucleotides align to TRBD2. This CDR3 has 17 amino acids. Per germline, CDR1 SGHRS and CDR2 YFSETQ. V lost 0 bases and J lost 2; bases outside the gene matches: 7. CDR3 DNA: TGCGCCAGCAGCTTGGTTGGTAGCGGGCCAAACACCGGGGAGCTGTTTTTT. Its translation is CASSLVGSGPNTGELFF.

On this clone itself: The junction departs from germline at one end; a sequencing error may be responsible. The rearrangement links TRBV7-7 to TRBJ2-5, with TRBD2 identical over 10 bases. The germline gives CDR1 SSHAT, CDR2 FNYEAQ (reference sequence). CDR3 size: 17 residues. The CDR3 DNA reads TGTGCTAGCAGCTTAGGGGGCCTAGCGGGAGTTGGGGAGACCCAGTACTTC. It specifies CASSLGGLAGVGETQYF.

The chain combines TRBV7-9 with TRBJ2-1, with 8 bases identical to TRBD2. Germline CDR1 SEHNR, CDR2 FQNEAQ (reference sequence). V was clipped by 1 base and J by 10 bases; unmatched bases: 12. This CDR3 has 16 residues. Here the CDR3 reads CASSLGTSSTKVEQFF. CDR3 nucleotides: TGTGCCAGCAGCTTAGGGACTAGCTCAACTAAGGTGGAGCAGTTCTTC.

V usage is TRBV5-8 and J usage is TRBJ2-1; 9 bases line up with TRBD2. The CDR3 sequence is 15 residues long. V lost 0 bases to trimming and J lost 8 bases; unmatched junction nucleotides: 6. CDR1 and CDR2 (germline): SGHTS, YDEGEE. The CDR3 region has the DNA TGTGCCAGCAGCTTGGGACTAGCGGTGTCGCATGAGCAGTTCTTC. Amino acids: CASSLGLAVSHEQFF.

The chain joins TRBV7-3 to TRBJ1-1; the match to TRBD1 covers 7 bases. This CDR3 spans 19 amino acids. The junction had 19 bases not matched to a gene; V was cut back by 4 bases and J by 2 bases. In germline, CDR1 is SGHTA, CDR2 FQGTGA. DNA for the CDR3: TGTGCCAGCAGCTCGTCTCTAGACAGGGCTGGGCCTTACAACACTGAAGCTTTCTTT. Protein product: CASSSSLDRAGPYNTEAFF. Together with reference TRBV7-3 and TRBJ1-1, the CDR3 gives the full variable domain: GAGVSQTPSNKVTEKGKYVELRCDPISGHTALYWYRQSLGQGPEFLIYFQGTGAADDSGLPNDRFFAVRPEGSVSTLKIQRTERGDSAVYLCASSSSLDRAGPYNTEAFFGQGTRLTVV.

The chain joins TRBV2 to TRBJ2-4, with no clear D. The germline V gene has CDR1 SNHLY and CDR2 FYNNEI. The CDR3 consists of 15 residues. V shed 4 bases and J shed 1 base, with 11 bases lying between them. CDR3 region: CASSVTVTAKNIQYF. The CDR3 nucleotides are TGTGCCAGCAGTGTCACAGTAACGGCCAAAAACATTCAGTACTTC.

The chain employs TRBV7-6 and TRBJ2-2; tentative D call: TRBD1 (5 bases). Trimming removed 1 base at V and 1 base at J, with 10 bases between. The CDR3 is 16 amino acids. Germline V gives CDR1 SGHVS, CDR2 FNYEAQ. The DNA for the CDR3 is TGTGCCAGCAGCTTAGTAGGGGCACTGAACACCGGGGAGCTGTTTTTT. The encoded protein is CASSLVGALNTGELFF.

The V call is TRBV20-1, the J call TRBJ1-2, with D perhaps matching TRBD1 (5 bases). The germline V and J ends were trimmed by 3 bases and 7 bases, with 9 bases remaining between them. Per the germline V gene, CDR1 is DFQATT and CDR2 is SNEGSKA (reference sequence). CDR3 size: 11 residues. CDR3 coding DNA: TGCAGTGCTAGTGGGGGGGGTGGCTACACCTTC. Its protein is CSASGGGGYTF.

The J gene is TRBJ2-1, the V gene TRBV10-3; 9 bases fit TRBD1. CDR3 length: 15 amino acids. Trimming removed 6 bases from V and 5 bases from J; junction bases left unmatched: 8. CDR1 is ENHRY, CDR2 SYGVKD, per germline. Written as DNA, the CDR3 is TGTGCCATCAGAACTTCGGGACAGGGAAACAATGAGCAGTTCTTC. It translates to CAIRTSGQGNNEQFF.

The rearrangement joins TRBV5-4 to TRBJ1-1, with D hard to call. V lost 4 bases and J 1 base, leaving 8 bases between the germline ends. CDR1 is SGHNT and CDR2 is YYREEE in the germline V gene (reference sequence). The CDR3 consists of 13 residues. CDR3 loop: CASSPDSNTEAFF. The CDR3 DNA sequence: TGTGCCAGCAGCCCCGACTCGAACACTGAAGCTTTCTTT.